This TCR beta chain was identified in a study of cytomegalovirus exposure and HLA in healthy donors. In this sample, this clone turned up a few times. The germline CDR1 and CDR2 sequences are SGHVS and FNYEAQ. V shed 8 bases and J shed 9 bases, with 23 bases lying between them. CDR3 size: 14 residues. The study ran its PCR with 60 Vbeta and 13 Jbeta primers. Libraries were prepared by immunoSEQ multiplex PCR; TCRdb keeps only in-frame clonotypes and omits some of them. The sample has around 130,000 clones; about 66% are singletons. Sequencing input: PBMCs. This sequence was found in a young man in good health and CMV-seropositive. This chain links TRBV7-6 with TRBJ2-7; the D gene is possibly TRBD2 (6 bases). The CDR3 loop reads CASLAEPGGTVQYF. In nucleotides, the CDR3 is TGTGCCAGCCTAGCCGAGCCCGGGGGAACGGTGCAGTACTTC. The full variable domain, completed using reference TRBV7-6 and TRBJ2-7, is GAGVSQSPRYKVTKRGQDVALRCDPISGHVSLYWYRQALGQGPEFLTYFNYEAQQDKSGLPNDRFSAERPEGSISTLTIQRTEQRDSAMYRCASLAEPGGTVQYFGPGTRLTVT.